Following are 2 T cell receptor beta chains from one sample sequenced in a study of response to subunit inactivated influenza vaccine. TCRdb reanalysed the RT-PCR reads using MiXCR and keeps one entry per CDR3 protein. Of some 500,000 distinct CDR3 sequences listed, approximately 24% are singletons. The sample in question was CD4+ T cells sorted from PBMCs, obtained more than 4 days after vaccination. These receptors were taken from a man aged 45-65 years who received an inactivated influenza vaccine.

This chain uses TRBV6-5 with TRBJ2-1; TRBD1 agrees at 7 bases. Germline V CDR1 and CDR2: MNHEY, SVGAGI. The V segment lost 1 base and the J segment 4 bases; nucleotides outside the gene matches: 10. The CDR3 has 17 residues. The DNA for the CDR3 is TGTGCCAGCAGTTACTTGAGTGGGACAGTAGCATACAATGAGCAGTTCTTC. Translation: CASSYLSGTVAYNEQFF.

This clonotype occurred a few times. J is TRBJ2-1 and V is TRBV11-2, with 11 nucleotides matching TRBD2. The V gene end was trimmed by 5 bases and the J gene end by 0 bases; junction bases not matched to a gene: 3. Germline-derived CDR1 and CDR2 are SGHAT and FQNNGV. The CDR3 sequence is 16 residues long. The CDR3 bases are TGTGCCAGCAGCCGACTAGCGGGGCCCTCCTACAATGAGCAGTTCTTC. Protein product: CASSRLAGPSYNEQFF.